This T cell receptor beta chain was sequenced during a study of blood T cell repertoires in COVID-19. On the study more broadly: T cells, B-cell-depleted T cells, or PBMCs supplied cDNA or gDNA.

Measured with immunoSEQ multiplex PCR; TCRdb has only the in-frame clones, and not every one. The sample records around 150,000 clones, more than 75% being singletons. The V and J ends lost 0 bases and 10 bases respectively, with 13 bases between them. Germline V CDR1 and CDR2: KGHSH, LQKENI. The CDR3 consists of 14 residues. Adults between roughly 18 and 95 years of age took part from fewer than 30 US areas. The V gene is TRBV18, the J gene TRBJ2-1; D call uncertain. Sequenced: PBMCs or T cells enriched from blood (not recorded which). This receptor was identified in a woman aged 45-65 years who had recovered from COVID-19. CDR3 protein: CASSPPAGPMEQFF. CDR3 nucleotide sequence: TGTGCCAGCTCACCACCAGCAGGCCCAATGGAGCAGTTCTTC.